What follows are 31 T cell receptor beta chains derived from one specimen sequenced in a study of shared clonotypes between healthy human individuals. Sequencing used immunoSEQ multiplex PCR; TCRdb keeps in-frame clones, though not all of them. The top ten hold around 0.38% of the sample, which has 2 million to 2.5 million clones, around 93% seen once. The sample consisted of naive CD4+ T cells from PBMCs. Documented subset: CD45RA+ positively selected. These receptors originate from a man younger than 30 in good health. Some clones in this sample may be carry-over from other donors' samples.

The chain is built from TRBV19 and TRBJ2-7; D call uncertain. V lost 10 bases and J 3 bases, leaving 10 bases between the germline ends. There are 11 residues in the CDR3. Per the germline V gene, CDR1 is LNHDA and CDR2 is SQIVND (reference sequence). CDR3 sequence: CATANFYEQYF. DNA for the CDR3: TGTGCCACCGCGAACTTCTACGAGCAGTACTTC.

The V gene is TRBV6-5, the J gene TRBJ2-7; either TRBD1 or TRBD2 may supply D (6 bases each). Trimming cost V 7 bases and J 1 base, with 17 bases left between them. Germline V gene lookup returns CDR1 MNHEY and CDR2 SVGAGI. The CDR3 has 15 residues. The CDR3 region is CASTPNPGASYEQYF. In nucleotides, the CDR3 is TGTGCCAGCACCCCAAACCCGGGGGCTTCCTACGAGCAGTACTTC.

The J gene is TRBJ2-1, the V gene TRBV28; TRBD1 might be the D (6 bases). There are 18 residues in the CDR3. The germline V gene encodes CDR1 MDHEN and CDR2 SYDVKM. Trimming shortened V by 4 bases and J by 3 bases, and 22 bases separated the two germline ends. In DNA, the CDR3 is TGTGCCAGCAGTTCGCCACGCTACAGGGAAGGGGTCTACAATGAGCAGTTCTTC. Translating it yields CASSSPRYREGVYNEQFF.

The chain is built from TRBV5-1 and TRBJ2-1, with 10 nucleotides matching TRBD2. With 4 bases clipped from V and 4 bases from J, the junction kept 8 bases outside the gene matches. The CDR3 spans 16 residues. Germline-derived CDR1 and CDR2 are SGHRS and YFSETQ. The CDR3 DNA reads TGCGCCAGCAGCACACGACTAGCGGGTCCTTACAATGAGCAGTTCTTC. Protein sequence: CASSTRLAGPYNEQFF.

The chain carries TRBV7-3 and TRBJ2-1; 7 bases are a match to TRBD2. After removal of 2 bases from V and 5 bases from J, the junction contained 6 bases not matched to a gene. Germline loops: CDR1 SGHTA, CDR2 FQGTGA. The CDR3 consists of 15 residues. For the CDR3, the DNA is TGTGCCAGCAGCTTAGGCGGCCTAGCGGACAATGAGCAGTTCTTC. Its protein product is CASSLGGLADNEQFF.

The chain couples TRBV27 to TRBJ2-5, with unresolved D. Trimming took 5 bases from V and 9 from J, leaving 22 bases between them. This CDR3 spans 15 amino acids. The germline gives CDR1 MNHEY, CDR2 SMNVEV (reference sequence). The DNA of the CDR3 is TGTGCCAGCAGTCCCGCTCGGTCTGGAGATCGGGCCCAGTACTTC. This codes for CASSPARSGDRAQYF.

The chain has TRBV11-2 and TRBJ2-5; a weak D match, TRBD2 (6 bases). CDR1 and CDR2 from the germline V gene are SGHAT and FQNNGV. The CDR3 covers 13 residues. V lost 4 bases and J lost 0, with 6 bases in between. CDR3 loop: CASSWDYQETQYF. The CDR3, as DNA: TGTGCCAGCAGCTGGGACTACCAAGAGACCCAGTACTTC.

V and J are TRBV7-3 and TRBJ2-2; the match to TRBD2 covers 9 bases. The CDR3 is 16 residues long. Trimming at V came to 5 bases and at J to 1 base, leaving 5 bases not matched to a gene. CDR1 and CDR2 from the germline V gene are SGHTA and FQGTGA. The CDR3 coding sequence is TGTGCCAGCAGCCCCCGGACTAGCGAGAACACCGGGGAGCTGTTTTTT. It yields the protein CASSPRTSENTGELFF. Variable domain in full (rest from reference TRBV7-3 and TRBJ2-2): GAGVSQTPSNKVTEKGKYVELRCDPISGHTALYWYRQSLGQGPEFLIYFQGTGAADDSGLPNDRFFAVRPEGSVSTLKIQRTERGDSAVYLCASSPRTSENTGELFFGEGSRLTVL.

The chain carries TRBV7-9 and TRBJ2-7, with D possibly TRBD2 on 5 matching bases. The CDR3 is 14 residues long. Trimming stripped 5 bases from V and 2 bases from J, with 13 bases between. CDR1 and CDR2 (germline): SEHNR, FQNEAQ (reference sequence). CDR3 coding DNA: TGTGCCAGCAGCACCCGGACTTCTACCTACGAGCAGTACTTC. It encodes CASSTRTSTYEQYF.

This sequence joins TRBV6-5 and TRBJ1-2, with D hard to call. V was trimmed by 5 bases and J by 7 bases, leaving 11 bases between them. Germline V CDR1 and CDR2: MNHEY, SVGAGI. The CDR3 sequence is 12 residues long. CDR3 DNA sequence: TGTGCCAGCAGTCGGTTGGGAGGTGGCTACACCTTC. Its protein is CASSRLGGGYTF.

The chain is built from TRBV9 and TRBJ2-5, with 7 bases that match TRBD2. The CDR3 is made up of 16 amino acids. Germline assignment: CDR1 SGDLS and CDR2 YYNGEE. The V segment lost 0 bases and the J segment 2 bases; nucleotides outside the gene matches: 7. Written as DNA, the CDR3 is TGTGCCAGCAGCGTAGGTGCGGGAGCAATACAAGAGACCCAGTACTTC. This codes for CASSVGAGAIQETQYF.

V and J are TRBV4-3 and TRBJ2-3; either TRBD1 or TRBD2 may fit D (6 bases each). The CDR3 sequence is 14 residues long. V lost 5 bases to trimming and J lost 5 bases, with 14 bases between them. The V gene's germline CDR1 is LGHNA and CDR2 YSLEER. CDR3 DNA sequence: TGCGCCAGCAGCATGACAGGCGGGGAAGATACGCAGTATTTT. Amino acids: CASSMTGGEDTQYF.

The chain employs TRBV14 and TRBJ2-1; either TRBD1 or TRBD2 may fit D (5 bases each). This CDR3 comprises 16 residues. Trimming stripped 0 bases from V and 8 bases from J, with 17 bases between. Germline V gene lookup returns CDR1 SGHDN and CDR2 FVKESK. CDR3: CASSQDRDAVWHEQFF. The CDR3 region has the DNA TGTGCCAGCAGCCAAGACCGGGACGCGGTTTGGCATGAGCAGTTCTTC.

The chain links TRBV5-1 to TRBJ2-7; possible D gene TRBD1, 6 bases. The V end lost 4 bases, the J end lost 2 bases, and 10 bases lay between the germline ends. The CDR3 is made up of 13 amino acids. Germline loops: CDR1 SGHRS, CDR2 YFSETQ. In DNA form, the CDR3 reads TGCGCCAGCAGCACCGACAGGCCCTACGAGCAGTACTTC. Protein: CASSTDRPYEQYF.

The rearrangement links TRBV29-1 to TRBJ2-3; D ambiguous. This CDR3 comprises 11 residues. Germline-derived CDR1 and CDR2 are SQVTM and ANQGSEA. Trimming cost V 7 bases and J 2 bases, with 7 bases left between them. The CDR3 region has the DNA TGCAGCGCATGGGCCACAGATACGCAGTATTTT. Its translation: CSAWATDTQYF.

The chain is built from TRBV18 and TRBJ2-1; 12 positions agree with TRBD2. This CDR3 has 18 amino acids. With V trimmed by 3 bases and J by 4 bases, 10 bases remained unmatched. Germline CDR1 reads KGHSH; CDR2 reads LQKENI. Here the CDR3 DNA reads TGTGCCAGCTCACCGGGTTACGGACTAGCGGGACCTTACAATGAGCAGTTCTTC. Residues: CASSPGYGLAGPYNEQFF.

This sequence joins TRBV9 and TRBJ2-7; TRBD1 might be the D (5 bases). The CDR3 length is 13 residues. The germline V gene has CDR1 SGDLS and CDR2 YYNGEE. Deletions cut 4 bases from V and 7 bases from J, with 15 bases between. The CDR3 nucleotides are TGTGCCAGCAGCAAAACGGAAGGGGTGGAGCAGTACTTC. Amino acids: CASSKTEGVEQYF. Full variable domain (remainder filled in from reference TRBV9 and TRBJ2-7): DSGVTQTPKHLITATGQRVTLRCSPRSGDLSVYWYQQSLDQGLQFLIQYYNGEERAKGNILERFSAQQFPDLHSELNLSSLELGDSALYFCASSKTEGVEQYFGPGTRLTVT.

This clone showed up just once. The V call is TRBV5-1, the J call TRBJ2-4; the match to TRBD1 covers 7 bases. The CDR3 runs to 22 residues. Trimming took 4 bases from V and 0 from J; bases not matched to a gene: 25. Germline CDR1 SGHRS, CDR2 YFSETQ. The CDR3 is CASSQEIRQGEVTGVAKNIQYF. Here the CDR3 DNA reads TGCGCCAGCAGCCAGGAAATTCGACAGGGCGAGGTTACGGGCGTAGCCAAAAACATTCAGTACTTC.

The rearrangement uses TRBV30 and TRBJ2-2; 8 bases are shared with TRBD2. The V gene's germline CDR1 is GTSNPN and CDR2 SVGIG (reference sequence). Germline trimming cut 4 bases from V and 7 bases from J; bases unmatched to any gene: 17. The length of the CDR3 is 17 residues. CDR3 amino acids: CAWNGVEPGLVIGELFF. The DNA of the CDR3 is TGTGCCTGGAATGGGGTGGAACCGGGACTAGTGATCGGGGAGCTGTTTTTT.

This chain uses TRBV5-1 with TRBJ2-1, with 10 bases identical to TRBD2. V lost 2 bases to trimming and J lost 7 bases; unmatched junction nucleotides: 6. The CDR3 consists of 15 residues. Germline V gene sequence: CDR1 SGHRS, CDR2 YFSETQ. CDR3 bases: TGCGCCAGCAGCTTTCTAGCGGGAGTGGATAATGAGCAGTTCTTC. Translating gives CASSFLAGVDNEQFF.

The J gene is TRBJ2-3, the V gene TRBV28, with a weak D call TRBD2 (6 bases). The CDR3 extends over 13 amino acids. V lost 5 bases and J 6 bases, leaving 12 bases between the germline ends. Looked up from germline, CDR1 is MDHEN and CDR2 is SYDVKM. CDR3 DNA: TGTGCCAGCAGTCAGTTAGGAGGGGATACGCAGTATTTT. Protein: CASSQLGGDTQYF.

The chain joins TRBV5-1 to TRBJ1-1; no reliable D call. V gave up 1 base and J gave up 4 bases, with 11 bases separating them. Germline V lookup: CDR1 SGHRS, CDR2 YFSETQ. The CDR3 is 14 residues long. CDR3 sequence: CASSLFLGGTEAFF. CDR3 bases: TGCGCCAGCAGCTTGTTCCTAGGTGGCACTGAAGCTTTCTTT.

This chain connects TRBV2 to TRBJ2-5; 7 nucleotides align to TRBD2. Losses at the gene ends were 2 bases for V and 7 bases for J; bases not matched to a gene: 10. Germline assignment: CDR1 SNHLY and CDR2 FYNNEI. This CDR3 has 15 residues. DNA of the CDR3: TGTGCCAGCAGTGAATCTGCTAGCGGAGGGTGGACCCAGTACTTC. This codes for CASSESASGGWTQYF.

V gene TRBV19 combines with J gene TRBJ1-4, with D tentatively TRBD1 (5 bases). The CDR3 loop spans 14 amino acids. CDR1 is LNHDA and CDR2 is SQIVND in the germline V gene (reference sequence). Trimming cost V 6 bases and J 3 bases, with 11 bases left between them. CDR3 DNA sequence: TGTGCCAGTAGCGCGGGACGGTCTAATGAAAAACTGTTTTTT. Its protein is CASSAGRSNEKLFF.

Turning to this clone: Other DNA sequences from this sample encode an identical CDR3 as well. The rearrangement joins TRBV5-1 to TRBJ2-5, with D possibly being TRBD1 (7 bases). CDR1 SGHRS and CDR2 YFSETQ come from the germline V gene. Trimming cost V 3 bases and J 5 bases, with 8 bases left between them. This CDR3 has 12 residues. The CDR3 bases are TGCGCCAGCAGCTCAGGGGGGGAGACCCAGTACTTC. Encoded protein: CASSSGGETQYF.

The rearrangement uses TRBV13 and TRBJ2-7, with TRBD2 identical over 7 bases. Germline-derived CDR1 and CDR2 are PRHDT and FYEKMQ (reference sequence). Losses at the gene ends were 6 bases for V and 3 bases for J; bases not matched to a gene: 17. This CDR3 has 17 amino acids. The CDR3: CASSIGGVAGNFYEQYF. CDR3 DNA sequence: TGTGCCAGCAGTATCGGAGGGGTAGCGGGCAACTTCTACGAGCAGTACTTC.

This sequence joins TRBV19 and TRBJ2-7; 9 nucleotides agree with TRBD1. This CDR3 region has 14 residues. Per germline, CDR1 LNHDA and CDR2 SQIVND (reference sequence). The trim removed 3 bases at V and 1 base at J, leaving 1 base unmatched. CDR3 DNA: TGTGCCAGTAGTATGGGGACAGGGTCCTACGAGCAGTACTTC. It translates to CASSMGTGSYEQYF.

The chain joins TRBV7-8 to TRBJ1-1; tentative D call: TRBD1 (6 bases). Germline V gives CDR1 SGHVS, CDR2 FQNEAQ. This CDR3 spans 15 amino acids. Deletions cut 4 bases from V and 0 bases from J, with 12 bases between. Written as DNA, the CDR3 is TGTGCCAGCAGCTACCGGGCAGGGGTGAACACTGAAGCTTTCTTT. Translating gives CASSYRAGVNTEAFF.

The chain joins TRBV11-2 to TRBJ2-7; D is perhaps TRBD1 (6 bases). V dropped 5 bases and J dropped 0 bases, with 11 bases sitting between them. Per the germline V gene, CDR1 is SGHAT and CDR2 is FQNNGV. This CDR3 region has 14 residues. The CDR3 here is CASSDRMSSYEQYF. In nucleotides, the CDR3 is TGTGCCAGCAGCGACAGGATGAGCTCCTACGAGCAGTACTTC. The full variable domain, in which reference TRBV11-2 and TRBJ2-7 provide the parts outside the CDR3, is EAGVAQSPRYKIIEKRQSVAFWCNPISGHATLYWYQQILGQGPKLLIQFQNNGVVDDSQLPKDRFSAERLKGVDSTLKIQPAKLEDSAVYLCASSDRMSSYEQYFGPGTRLTVT.

The rearrangement uses TRBV27 and TRBJ1-5; no clear D. This CDR3 comprises 14 residues. CDR1 is MNHEY, CDR2 SMNVEV, per germline (reference sequence). The ends were cut back, 2 bases at V and 6 bases at J, with 11 bases in the middle. The CDR3 DNA reads as TGTGCCAGCAGTTTAAGGCCAGCCACTCAGCCCCAGCATTTT. It is translated as CASSLRPATQPQHF.

The chain combines TRBV5-5 with TRBJ1-5; D gene ambiguous. Germline values: CDR1 SGHKS, CDR2 YYEKEE (reference sequence). The CDR3 consists of 15 residues. Trimming removed 4 bases at V and 2 bases at J, with 13 bases between. The CDR3 protein is CASSLHSTGNQPQHF. The CDR3 region has the DNA TGTGCCAGCAGCCTACATTCTACCGGCAATCAGCCCCAGCATTTT.